This TCR beta chain was documented in a study of T cell responses to AZD1222 COVID-19 vaccine. Broader study findings: Among vaccine-associated CD4 TCRs, coverage spanned spike, with dominance at 160-218 and 743-854. The sample set comprised mostly white British donors with more females, and clonal diversity was possibly underestimated. Every sample of the repertoires postdated the peak T cell response. Spike-specific TCR breadth and depth were elevated following two AZD1222 doses.

In the case of this clone: Its antigen is unidentified.

Using immunoSEQ multiplex PCR, the repertoire was profiled, and TCRdb retains in-frame clones only, with some absent. The sample lists some 130,000 clones; over 85% were seen once. The CDR3 sequence is 14 residues long. The germline V gene has CDR1 MNHEY and CDR2 SVGAGI. Trimming took 2 bases from V and 3 from J, leaving 7 bases between them. This receptor was identified in an adult in good health. Sequencing used peripheral blood, obtained on day 0 of AZD1222 vaccination. This chain joins TRBV6-5 and TRBJ2-2; weak D call: TRBD2 (5 bases). The CDR3 region has the DNA TGTGCCAGCAGTTACGAGGGTTACACCGGGGAGCTGTTTTTT. This translates into CASSYEGYTGELFF.